The 28 T cell receptor beta chains reported below all come from one sample, sequenced in a study of OX40 agonist ivuxolimab in advanced cancers. Measured with immunoSEQ multiplex PCR; TCRdb has only the in-frame clones, and not every one. This table holds 55,000 to 80,000 clones, 81% found once. The input for sequencing was CD4+ or CD8+ T cells sorted from blood, taken in a trial of the OX40 agonist ivuxolimab. The receptors here all came from an adult with an advanced solid tumor such as melanoma, head and neck, liver or kidney cancer.

The chain carries TRBV5-8 and TRBJ1-1; possibly TRBD1 for D (6 bases). Per the germline V gene, CDR1 is SGHTS and CDR2 is YDEGEE. V dropped 6 bases and J dropped 7 bases, with 19 bases sitting between them. CDR3 length: 14 residues. The CDR3 nucleotides read TGTGCCAGCACCCGTTCCGGGACAAGCAGTGAAGCTTTCTTT. It specifies CASTRSGTSSEAFF. Looking up the rest from reference TRBV5-8 and TRBJ1-1 gives the full variable domain: EAGVTQSPTHLIKTRGQQATLRCSPISGHTSVYWYQQALGLGLQFLLWYDEGEERNRGNFPPRFSGRQFPNYSSELNVNALELEDSALYLCASTRSGTSSEAFFGQGTRLTVV.

The chain uses TRBV5-6 and TRBJ2-7, with 9 bases aligning to TRBD1. The V segment lost 6 bases and the J segment 3 bases; nucleotides outside the gene matches: 7. The CDR3 loop spans 14 amino acids. Germline-derived CDR1 and CDR2 are SGHDT and YYEEEE. The chain's CDR3 is CASTPGQGHYEQYF. The CDR3 nucleotides read TGTGCCAGCACCCCGGGACAGGGACACTACGAGCAGTACTTC.

The rearrangement uses TRBV5-1 and TRBJ2-1, with 7 positions matching TRBD1. The trim removed 0 bases at V and 9 bases at J, leaving 12 bases unmatched. CDR1 SGHRS and CDR2 YFSETQ come from the germline V gene. This CDR3 is built from 16 residues. CDR3 DNA sequence: TGCGCCAGCAGCTTGGTCTCGTGGCCTAACAGGGGTGAGCAGTTCTTC. Its protein product is CASSLVSWPNRGEQFF. The full variable domain, with the rest looked up from reference TRBV5-1 and TRBJ2-1, is KAGVTQTPRYLIKTRGQQVTLSCSPISGHRSVSWYQQTPGQGLQFLFEYFSETQRNKGNFPGRFSGRQFSNSRSEMNVSTLELGDSALYLCASSLVSWPNRGEQFFGPGTRLTVL.

V and J are TRBV19 and TRBJ2-1, with D possibly being TRBD1 (5 bases). CDR1 is LNHDA, CDR2 SQIVND, per germline (reference sequence). Trimming left V 5 bases short and J 15 bases short, with 20 bases between. CDR3 length: 13 residues. The CDR3 coding sequence is TGTGCCAGTAGTCTCGACCGACAGAACCGGAGGTTCTTC. Translating it yields CASSLDRQNRRFF. Complete variable domain (other parts from reference TRBV19 and TRBJ2-1): DGGITQSPKYLFRKEGQNVTLSCEQNLNHDAMYWYRQDPGQGLRLIYYSQIVNDFQKGDIAEGYSVSREKKESFPLTVTSAQKNPTAFYLCASSLDRQNRRFFGPGTRLTVL.

V gene TRBV7-2 combines with J gene TRBJ2-7, with a possible D match to TRBD1 (6 bases). The germline V gene has CDR1 SGHTA and CDR2 FQGNSA. The CDR3 has 13 residues. Trimming shortened V by 6 bases and J by 2 bases, and 11 bases separated the two germline ends. The CDR3 loop reads CASRRQVTYEQYF. The CDR3, as DNA: TGTGCCAGCAGACGACAGGTAACCTACGAGCAGTACTTC.

At least ten counts were recorded for this clone. This chain connects TRBV5-1 to TRBJ2-5; weak D call: TRBD2 (6 bases). The CDR3 extends over 18 amino acids. Germline values: CDR1 SGHRS, CDR2 YFSETQ. Trimming stripped 1 base from V and 5 bases from J, with 24 bases between. CDR3 loop: CASSLQGAGSSRRETQYF. The CDR3 nucleotides are TGCGCCAGCAGCTTGCAAGGGGCGGGGAGCTCTAGGAGGGAGACCCAGTACTTC.

The sample holds one count of this clone. The chain is built from TRBV2 and TRBJ2-5, with D possibly TRBD2 on 6 matching bases. CDR3 size: 14 residues. Germline V gives CDR1 SNHLY, CDR2 FYNNEI. V was clipped by 9 bases and J by 1 base, with 15 bases between them. The CDR3 loop is CARGGNFPQETQYF. CDR3 DNA: TGTGCCAGGGGGGGAAACTTTCCCCAAGAGACCCAGTACTTC.

This clone was seen more than once but under ten times. The chain links TRBV2 to TRBJ1-5; possible D gene TRBD1, 5 bases. The CDR3 spans 15 residues. V was cut by 2 bases and J by 3 bases, with 11 bases left in between. Germline V CDR1 and CDR2: SNHLY, FYNNEI. The CDR3 region has the DNA TGTGCCAGCAGTGAATGGGGGAGCATCAATCAGCCCCAGCATTTT. Translating gives CASSEWGSINQPQHF.

This chain joins TRBV5-1 and TRBJ1-4; 7 nucleotides match TRBD1. CDR1 is SGHRS and CDR2 is YFSETQ in the germline V gene. This CDR3 contains 14 residues. The V gene end was trimmed by 1 base and the J gene end by 5 bases; junction bases not matched to a gene: 2. CDR3: CASSLMDRNEKLFF. DNA for the CDR3: TGCGCCAGCAGCTTGATGGACAGGAATGAAAAACTGTTTTTT.

The rearrangement joins TRBV6-5 to TRBJ1-2, with unresolved D. V shed 1 base and J shed 6 bases, with 0 bases lying between them. Germline loops: CDR1 MNHEY, CDR2 SVGAGI. The CDR3 has 10 amino acids. CDR3 nucleotides: TGTGCCAGCAGTTACTATGGCTACACCTTC. Translated, it gives CASSYYGYTF.

The V call is TRBV6-5, the J call TRBJ1-5; D call uncertain. Germline lookup yields CDR1 MNHEY and CDR2 SVGAGI. The germline V and J ends were trimmed by 7 bases and 7 bases, with 11 bases remaining between them. The length of the CDR3 is 12 residues. CDR3 protein: CASTTVRQPQHF. The CDR3 bases are TGTGCCAGCACCACGGTCCGACAGCCCCAGCATTTT.

This chain uses TRBV19 with TRBJ1-6; D ambiguous. Germline V gene sequence: CDR1 LNHDA, CDR2 SQIVND (reference sequence). This CDR3 is 18 amino acids long. Between the trimmed V and J ends, which lost 6 bases and 4 bases, there was a span of 22 bases. The CDR3 nucleotides read TGTGCCAGTAGCCAAGCTCCATCTACTTCAACTTATAATTCACCCCTCCACTTT. It is translated as CASSQAPSTSTYNSPLHF.

The chain couples TRBV9 to TRBJ2-1, with 8 bases fitting TRBD2. Trimming removed 0 bases from V and 5 bases from J; junction bases left unmatched: 7. This CDR3 comprises 16 residues. The germline CDR1 and CDR2 sequences are SGDLS and YYNGEE. CDR3 DNA sequence: TGTGCCAGCAGCGTAGAAATAACGGGGGGGCACAATGAGCAGTTCTTC. This translates into CASSVEITGGHNEQFF.

This chain links TRBV27 with TRBJ2-6; the D gene could be TRBD1 or TRBD2 (5 bases each). The CDR3 has 18 residues. CDR1 is MNHEY and CDR2 is SMNVEV in the germline V gene (reference sequence). Trimming left V 5 bases short and J 1 base short, with 18 bases between. The CDR3 region has the DNA TGTGCCAGCAGTCTAACCGGGACGGTATTATCTGGGGCCAACGTCCTGACTTTC. Translating gives CASSLTGTVLSGANVLTF.

The genes are TRBV5-1 and TRBJ2-3; D is unclear. This CDR3 comprises 15 residues. From germline, CDR1 is SGHRS and CDR2 YFSETQ. V lost 3 bases and J lost 1, with 12 bases in between. In DNA form, the CDR3 reads TGCGCCAGCAGCTCGTTGACTCGAGGCACAGATACGCAGTATTTT. Protein sequence: CASSSLTRGTDTQYF. Together with reference TRBV5-1 and TRBJ2-3, the CDR3 gives the full variable domain: KAGVTQTPRYLIKTRGQQVTLSCSPISGHRSVSWYQQTPGQGLQFLFEYFSETQRNKGNFPGRFSGRQFSNSRSEMNVSTLELGDSALYLCASSSLTRGTDTQYFGPGTRLTVL.

This clone was seen a single time. The chain joins TRBV29-1 to TRBJ2-4; 8 bases line up with TRBD1. CDR1 and CDR2 (germline): SQVTM, ANQGSEA. The CDR3 totals 12 residues. V was clipped by 5 bases and J by 4 bases; unmatched bases: 1. The CDR3 bases are TGCAGCGTTCGGACAGGGAAAAACATTCAGTACTTC. This gives the protein CSVRTGKNIQYF.

The rearrangement uses TRBV5-6 and TRBJ2-7; the match to TRBD1 covers 7 bases. After removal of 3 bases from V and 0 bases from J, the junction contained 6 bases not matched to a gene. Per the germline V gene, CDR1 is SGHDT and CDR2 is YYEEEE. This CDR3 is built from 15 residues. Written as DNA, the CDR3 is TGTGCCAGCAGCTCCACCGGGACAGACTCCTACGAGCAGTACTTC. Translating gives CASSSTGTDSYEQYF.

The genes are TRBV18 and TRBJ2-3; TRBD2 aligns across 8 bases. Germline CDR1 and CDR2: KGHSH and LQKENI. There are 15 residues in the CDR3. V trimming: 5 bases; J trimming: 5 bases; junction bases outside the gene matches: 9. The CDR3 sequence: CASSDRGGPLDTQYF. The CDR3 DNA sequence: TGTGCCAGCTCAGACCGGGGGGGGCCACTAGATACGCAGTATTTT.

This chain links TRBV28 with TRBJ2-3, with TRBD2 as a possible D gene (6 bases). The germline V and J ends were trimmed by 6 bases and 0 bases, with 16 bases remaining between them. The CDR3 spans 16 residues. Germline lookup yields CDR1 MDHEN and CDR2 SYDVKM. As DNA, the CDR3 is TGTGCCAGCAGAATAAACTCCGGGACTAGCACAGATACGCAGTATTTT. Protein sequence: CASRINSGTSTDTQYF.

The gene calls are TRBV7-8 and TRBJ1-2, with D perhaps matching TRBD1 (6 bases). This CDR3 is built from 15 residues. The germline CDR1 and CDR2 sequences are SGHVS and FQNEAQ. Trimming removed 6 bases at V and 3 bases at J, with 17 bases between. DNA for the CDR3: TGTGCCAGCAGTACCCACCAGGGGAGAGACTATGGCTACACCTTC. Its translation: CASSTHQGRDYGYTF. Complete variable domain (other parts from reference TRBV7-8 and TRBJ1-2): GAGVSQSPRYKVAKRGQDVALRCDPISGHVSLFWYQQALGQGPEFLTYFQNEAQLDKSGLPSDRFFAERPEGSVSTLKIQRTQQEDSAVYLCASSTHQGRDYGYTFGSGTRLTVV.

This clone occurred once. CDR3 DNA: TGTGCCAGCACATATGGTAGCGAGACCCAGTACTTC. Translating it yields CASTYGSETQYF. This sequence joins TRBV5-4 and TRBJ2-5; no clear D gene. This CDR3 spans 12 amino acids. Germline values: CDR1 SGHNT, CDR2 YYREEE (reference sequence). Trimming removed 6 bases from V and 5 bases from J, with 11 bases in between.

V gene TRBV30 combines with J gene TRBJ2-2; D perhaps matches TRBD2 (5 bases). The V end was cut by 4 bases, the J end by 5 bases, with 14 bases between. The CDR3 contains 14 residues. Germline V gives CDR1 GTSNPN, CDR2 SVGIG (reference sequence). The CDR3 region has the DNA TGTGCCTGGACTGTTGGAGGAAAGACCGGGGAGCTGTTTTTT. It codes for CAWTVGGKTGELFF.

V is TRBV5-1 and J is TRBJ2-7; TRBD2 matches at 12 bases. Germline V CDR1 and CDR2: SGHRS, YFSETQ. CDR3 length equals 15 residues. V was clipped by 1 base and J by 2 bases; unmatched bases: 1. In DNA form, the CDR3 reads TGCGCCAGCAGCTTGACTAGCGGGGGGCCCTACGAGCAGTACTTC. Amino acids: CASSLTSGGPYEQYF.

The chain has TRBV27 and TRBJ2-7, with D uncertain. The V end lost 8 bases, the J end lost 4 bases, and 12 bases lay between the germline ends. Germline V gene data show CDR1 as MNHEY and CDR2 as SMNVEV (reference sequence). The CDR3 consists of 12 residues. CDR3 loop: CASVGRQYEQYF. The DNA for the CDR3 is TGTGCCAGCGTAGGACGGCAATACGAGCAGTACTTC.

The chain has TRBV30 and TRBJ2-4; possibly TRBD1 for D (5 bases). Per the germline V gene, CDR1 is GTSNPN and CDR2 is SVGIG (reference sequence). Trimming took off 0 bases at V and 4 bases at J, with 7 bases between the two ends. The CDR3 has 13 amino acids. CDR3 nucleotides: TGTGCCTGGAGTGTACCAGGGAAAAACATTCAGTACTTC. As protein: CAWSVPGKNIQYF. Combining the CDR3 with reference TRBV30 and TRBJ2-4 gives the whole variable domain SQTIHQWPATLVQPVGSPLSLECTVEGTSNPNLYWYRQAAGRGLQLLFYSVGIGQISSEVPQNLSASRPQDRQFILSSKKLLLSDSGFYLCAWSVPGKNIQYFGAGTRLSVL.

This clone ranks as medium-sized. This chain uses TRBV30 with TRBJ1-1; no firm D call. This CDR3 is 11 amino acids long. Germline V gene data show CDR1 as GTSNPN and CDR2 as SVGIG (reference sequence). Trimming left V 2 bases short and J 8 bases short, with 9 bases between. This chain's CDR3 is CAWSHQTEAFF. The CDR3 bases are TGTGCCTGGAGTCATCAAACCGAAGCTTTCTTT.

As to this clone: The sample contains more than one DNA sequence encoding this CDR3. This sequence joins TRBV5-4 and TRBJ2-3; no clear D gene. CDR1 SGHNT and CDR2 YYREEE come from the germline V gene (reference sequence). Trimming left V 1 base short and J 0 bases short, with 0 bases between. CDR3 length: 12 amino acids. CDR3 in amino acids: CASSLSTDTQYF. In DNA, the CDR3 is TGTGCCAGCAGCTTGAGCACAGATACGCAGTATTTT.

This chain links TRBV27 with TRBJ1-2; D remains ambiguous. This CDR3 has 14 residues. V was cut by 3 bases and J by 4 bases, with 12 bases left in between. Germline CDR1 is MNHEY and CDR2 is SMNVEV (reference sequence). CDR3 in DNA: TGTGCCAGCAGTTTTAGCGGGGTTACCTATGGCTACACCTTC. Its translation: CASSFSGVTYGYTF.